Listed below are T cell receptor beta chains from one sample, sequenced in a study of siplizumab effects on memory and regulatory T cells. The protocol was immunoSEQ multiplex PCR, while the TCRdb copy is restricted to in-frame clones and leaves out a portion. The top ten clones hold 0.15% of a sample with around 100,000 clones, more than 85% of them seen once. The sample comprised CD4+ T cells sorted from blood. The receptor set was obtained from a human donor in good health. Each CDR3 is given with its conserved first and last residue. The D gene is left open where the match is weak. Some rows have no size entry. The others give once, few or many, or a class for an expanded clone.

d_call clone_size j_call v_call cdr3_nt cdr3_aa
NA NA TRBJ1-6 TRBV5-4 TGTGCCAGCAGTACAGGCAGCTCCTATAATTCACCCCTCCACTTT CASSTGSSYNSPLHF
NA few TRBJ1-3 TRBV20-1 TGCAGTGCTAGTAAGGGAAACACCATATATTTT CSASKGNTIYF
NA NA TRBJ2-5 TRBV30 TGTGCCTGGAGTGTACGCGGGGAGACCCAGTACTTC CAWSVRGETQYF
NA NA TRBJ2-7 TRBV19 TGTGCCAGTAGTATTCCCGGGGGGCGATACTACGAGCAGTACTTC CASSIPGGRYYEQYF
TRBD1 few TRBJ1-2 TRBV30 TGTGCCTGGAGTGTTGACAGGGCGGATGGCTACACCTTC CAWSVDRADGYTF
TRBD1 NA TRBJ2-7 TRBV6-5 TGTGCCAGCAGACGAGACAGGGGACCGTCCTACGAGCAGTACTTC CASRRDRGPSYEQYF
NA NA TRBJ2-3 TRBV5-1 TGCGCCAGCAGCTTGTTACCCGGGGGAGGCACAGATACGCAGTATTTT CASSLLPGGGTDTQYF
NA NA TRBJ1-1 TRBV5-4 TGTGCCAGCAGCTTGGAGATAGGGAGGACTGAAGCTTTCTTT CASSLEIGRTEAFF
NA NA TRBJ2-7 TRBV6-1 TGTGCCAGCAGTGAAGCCAGTCGGACATACGAGCAGTACTTC CASSEASRTYEQYF
NA NA TRBJ1-6 TRBV29-1 TGCAGTGGGCGGACTAGCAATTCACCCCTCCACTTT CSGRTSNSPLHF
NA NA TRBJ2-3 TRBV7-3 TGTGCCAGCAGCTCGGCTCCAGATACGCAGTATTTT CASSSAPDTQYF
NA NA TRBJ2-5 TRBV29-1 TGCAGCGCCGAAGGCTCAGAGACCCAGTACTTC CSAEGSETQYF
NA NA TRBJ2-2 TRBV6-1 TGTGCCAGCAGGCCACCGGGACCCGGGGAGCTGTTTTTT CASRPPGPGELFF
NA once TRBJ1-1 TRBV5-4 TGTGCCAGCAGCCCCCGGGACGCCCAGACTGAAGCTTTCTTT CASSPRDAQTEAFF
TRBD1 NA TRBJ2-3 TRBV7-3 TGTGCCAGCAGCTTAGAGGGACAGATCCCAACAGATACGCAGTATTTT CASSLEGQIPTDTQYF
TRBD1 NA TRBJ1-3 TRBV19 TGTGCCAGTAGTGCGTGGGACAGGCGAAATGGAAACACCATATATTTT CASSAWDRRNGNTIYF
NA NA TRBJ1-5 TRBV5-5 TGTGCCAGCAGCTTGGGACAGATGAGGTTCAGCAATCAGCCCCAGCATTTT CASSLGQMRFSNQPQHF
TRBD2 NA TRBJ2-3 TRBV5-1 TGCGCCAGCAGCCCGATTGCTAGCGGGGCAGAAGATACGCAGTATTTT CASSPIASGAEDTQYF
NA NA TRBJ1-2 TRBV18 TGTGCCAGCTCACCACAGGGAAACTATGGCTACACCTTC CASSPQGNYGYTF
NA NA TRBJ2-7 TRBV7-2 TGTGCCAGCAGCTTAACGGCAGGGGAGCAGTACTTC CASSLTAGEQYF
NA NA TRBJ2-5 TRBV19 TGTGCCAGTAGTATAGGCTCGCGGCTGTTTAAAGAGACCCAGTACTTC CASSIGSRLFKETQYF
NA few TRBJ1-1 TRBV7-9 TGTGCCAGCAGCTTAGCAGGGCTGACTGAAGCTTTCTTT CASSLAGLTEAFF
NA NA TRBJ1-4 TRBV7-2 TGTGCCAGCAGCCCCCAGGGGAGGCAAGGAGGAGGCGAAAAACTGTTTTTT CASSPQGRQGGGEKLFF
NA once TRBJ1-1 TRBV28 TGTGCCACCGGAGGTGGGGAGTTGAACACTGAAGCTTTCTTT CATGGGELNTEAFF
NA NA TRBJ2-7 TRBV9 TGTGCCAGCAGCGTAGGCGATTCTAGCTCCTACGAGCAGTACTTC CASSVGDSSSYEQYF
TRBD1 NA TRBJ2-7 TRBV6-1 TGTGCCAGCAGTGCACAGGGGACGTCCTACGAGCAGTACTTC CASSAQGTSYEQYF
TRBD2 once TRBJ2-3 TRBV19 TGTGCCAGTAGTAAGACTAGCGTCGATACGCAGTATTTT CASSKTSVDTQYF
TRBD1 NA TRBJ2-7 TRBV5-1 TGCGCCAGCAGTCGGACAGGGGGCGAGCAGTACTTC CASSRTGGEQYF
TRBD1 NA TRBJ2-3 TRBV4-2 TGTGCCAGCAGACCCCTGACAGGGTCTCGCACAGATACGCAGTATTTT CASRPLTGSRTDTQYF
NA NA TRBJ2-2 TRBV10-2 TGCGCCAGCAGCCCGAGAACCGGGGAGCTGTTTTTT CASSPRTGELFF
TRBD1 NA TRBJ1-5 TRBV28 TGTGCCAGCAGCCGAGGTGGCAGGGGACAGTACCAGCCCCAGCATTTT CASSRGGRGQYQPQHF
NA NA TRBJ1-4 TRBV7-3 TGTGCCAGCAGCTCCCACAAGGCAACTAATGAAAAACTGTTTTTT CASSSHKATNEKLFF
NA NA TRBJ1-1 TRBV7-3 TGTGCCAGCAGCTTAGGGCCCTTAGGCGGCACTGAAGCTTTCTTT CASSLGPLGGTEAFF
NA NA TRBJ1-2 TRBV7-3 TGTGCCAGCGGACAGCCCAACTATGGCTACACCTTC CASGQPNYGYTF
TRBD1 NA TRBJ1-2 TRBV4-1 TGCGCCAGCAGGGGGACAGGGCCCGCTCATAACTATGGCTACACCTTC CASRGTGPAHNYGYTF
NA NA TRBJ1-5 TRBV27 TGTGCCAGCAGTTTATCCTTCGGGGGGGGCACTCAGCCCCAGCATTTT CASSLSFGGGTQPQHF
NA once TRBJ1-3 TRBV6-1 TGTGCCAGCAGTGAACCCTGGACAGCCTCTGGAAACACCATATATTTT CASSEPWTASGNTIYF